Below, one TCR beta chain is given with its context. What it recognizes is unknown. This entry is derived from a study of PD-L1 blockade in urothelial cancer. Study-wide background: Peripheral blood specimens exhibited a median yield of around 130,000 T cells. Notes on the study in general: Durable benefit accompanied greater 3-week expansion of tumor-associated blood clones.

Sample time point: pretreatment peripheral blood. Trimming left V 4 bases short and J 5 bases short, with 13 bases between. The CDR3 covers 13 residues. Looked up from germline, CDR1 is SGHNT and CDR2 is YYREEE (reference sequence). The assay was immunoSEQ multiplex PCR, and TCRdb's table has in-frame clones only and misses some. The profile covers about 43,000 clones, with approximately 80% appearing a single time and roughly 15% taken by the ten largest. The V and J genes are TRBV5-4 and TRBJ2-7, with D tentatively TRBD1 (5 bases). This clonotype originated in a man aged 55-75 years with urothelial cancer. The starting material was PBMCs, obtained around atezolizumab (anti-PD-L1) treatment. The CDR3 nucleotides are TGTGCCAGCAGCCAACAGGTCATGAACGAGCAGTACTTC. This sequence encodes CASSQQVMNEQYF.